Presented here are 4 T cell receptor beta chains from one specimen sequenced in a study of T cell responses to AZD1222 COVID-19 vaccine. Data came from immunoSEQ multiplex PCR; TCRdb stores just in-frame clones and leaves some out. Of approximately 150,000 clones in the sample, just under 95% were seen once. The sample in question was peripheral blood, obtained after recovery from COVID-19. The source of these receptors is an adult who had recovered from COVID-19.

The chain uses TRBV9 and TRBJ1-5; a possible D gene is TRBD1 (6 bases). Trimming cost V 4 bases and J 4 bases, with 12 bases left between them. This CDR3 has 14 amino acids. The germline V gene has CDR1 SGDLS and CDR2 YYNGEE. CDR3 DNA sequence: TGTGCCAGCAGCTCCCGACAGGATAATCAGCCCCAGCATTTT. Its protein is CASSSRQDNQPQHF.

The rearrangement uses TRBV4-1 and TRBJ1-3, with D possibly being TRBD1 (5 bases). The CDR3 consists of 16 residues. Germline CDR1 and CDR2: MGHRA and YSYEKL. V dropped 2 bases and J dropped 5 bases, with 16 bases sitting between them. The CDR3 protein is CASSQPTAGRRNTIYF. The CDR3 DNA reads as TGCGCCAGCAGCCAACCGACGGCAGGGCGCAGAAACACCATATATTTT.

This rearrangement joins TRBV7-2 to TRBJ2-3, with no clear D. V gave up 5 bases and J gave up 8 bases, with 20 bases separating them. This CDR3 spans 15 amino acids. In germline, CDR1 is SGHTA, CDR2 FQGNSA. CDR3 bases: TGTGCCAGCAGCCCCCGTACTGAGTTGTCGTTTACGCAGTATTTT. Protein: CASSPRTELSFTQYF.

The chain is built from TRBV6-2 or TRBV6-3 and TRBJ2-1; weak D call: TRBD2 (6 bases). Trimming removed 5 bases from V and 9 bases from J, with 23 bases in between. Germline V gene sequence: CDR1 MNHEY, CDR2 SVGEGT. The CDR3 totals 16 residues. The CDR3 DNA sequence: TGTGCCAGCAGTCGAACTCTAGCGTCTACGGCGGGTGAGCAGTTCTTC. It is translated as CASSRTLASTAGEQFF.